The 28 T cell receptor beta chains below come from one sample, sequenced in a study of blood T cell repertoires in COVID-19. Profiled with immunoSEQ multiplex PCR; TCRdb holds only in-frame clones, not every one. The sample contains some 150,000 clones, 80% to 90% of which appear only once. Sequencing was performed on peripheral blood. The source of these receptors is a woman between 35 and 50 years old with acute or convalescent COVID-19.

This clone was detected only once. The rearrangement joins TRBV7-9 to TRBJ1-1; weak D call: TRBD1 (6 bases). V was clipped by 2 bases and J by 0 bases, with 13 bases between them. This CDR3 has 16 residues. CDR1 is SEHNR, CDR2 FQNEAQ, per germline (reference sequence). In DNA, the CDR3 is TGTGCCAGCAGCTTACTGGACAGCGAATTGAACACTGAAGCTTTCTTT. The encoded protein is CASSLLDSELNTEAFF. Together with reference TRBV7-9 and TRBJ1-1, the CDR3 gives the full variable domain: DTGVSQNPRHKITKRGQNVTFRCDPISEHNRLYWYRQTLGQGPEFLTYFQNEAQLEKSRLLSDRFSAERPKGSFSTLEIQRTEQGDSAMYLCASSLLDSELNTEAFFGQGTRLTVV.

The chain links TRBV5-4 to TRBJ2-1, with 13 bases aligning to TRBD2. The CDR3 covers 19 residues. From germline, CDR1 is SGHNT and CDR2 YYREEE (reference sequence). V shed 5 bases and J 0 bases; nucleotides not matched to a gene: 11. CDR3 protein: CASRPPGLAGTASYNEQFF. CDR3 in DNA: TGTGCCAGCAGGCCCCCGGGACTAGCGGGAACAGCCTCCTACAATGAGCAGTTCTTC.

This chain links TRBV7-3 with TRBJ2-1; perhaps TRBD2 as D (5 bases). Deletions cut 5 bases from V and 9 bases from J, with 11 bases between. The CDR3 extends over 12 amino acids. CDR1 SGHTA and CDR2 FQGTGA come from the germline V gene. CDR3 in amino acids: CASSPSGFEQFF. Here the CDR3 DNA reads TGTGCCAGCAGCCCCAGCGGCTTTGAGCAGTTCTTC.

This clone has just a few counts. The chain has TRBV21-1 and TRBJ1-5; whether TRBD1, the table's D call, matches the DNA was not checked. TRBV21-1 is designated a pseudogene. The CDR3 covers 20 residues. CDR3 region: CASSKSSGQRTHYSNQPQHF. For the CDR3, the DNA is TGTGCCAGCAGCAAATCGTCGGGACAGAGAACTCATTATAGCAATCAGCCCCAGCATTTT.

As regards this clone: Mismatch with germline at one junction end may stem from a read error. The CDR3 DNA reads TGTGCCAGCAGTGTAGCGGGAGATACCGGGGAGCTGTTTTTT. Translation: CASSVAGDTGELFF. J is TRBJ2-2 and V is TRBV9; TRBD2 matches at 9 bases. The CDR3 length is 14 residues. Germline CDR1 SGDLS, CDR2 YYNGEE.

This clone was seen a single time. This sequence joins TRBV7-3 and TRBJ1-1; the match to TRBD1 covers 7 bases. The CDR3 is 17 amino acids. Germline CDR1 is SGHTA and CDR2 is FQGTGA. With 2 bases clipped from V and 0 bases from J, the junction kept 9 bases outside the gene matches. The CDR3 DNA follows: TGTGCCAGCAGCTTAGTCCCAGGGGGAATTATGAACACTGAAGCTTTCTTT. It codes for CASSLVPGGIMNTEAFF.

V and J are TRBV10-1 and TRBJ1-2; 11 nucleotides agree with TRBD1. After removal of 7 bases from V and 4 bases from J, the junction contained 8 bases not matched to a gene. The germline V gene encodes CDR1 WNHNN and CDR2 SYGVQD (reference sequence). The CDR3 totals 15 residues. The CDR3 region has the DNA TGCGCCAGCATCCGGACAGGGGGCTTTGGCTATGGCTACACCTTC. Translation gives CASIRTGGFGYGYTF.

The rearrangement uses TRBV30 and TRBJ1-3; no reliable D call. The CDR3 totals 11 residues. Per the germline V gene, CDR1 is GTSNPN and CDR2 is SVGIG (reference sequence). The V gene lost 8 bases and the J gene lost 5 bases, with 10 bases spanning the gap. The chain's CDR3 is CAGRARNTIYF. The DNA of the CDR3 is TGTGCCGGGCGTGCCAGAAACACCATATATTTT.

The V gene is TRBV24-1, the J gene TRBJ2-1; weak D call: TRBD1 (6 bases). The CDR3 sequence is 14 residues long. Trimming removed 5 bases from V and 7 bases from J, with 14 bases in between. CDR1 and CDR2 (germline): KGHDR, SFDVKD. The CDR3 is CATSAGVITNEQFF. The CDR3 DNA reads TGTGCCACCAGTGCAGGGGTAATAACGAATGAGCAGTTCTTC.

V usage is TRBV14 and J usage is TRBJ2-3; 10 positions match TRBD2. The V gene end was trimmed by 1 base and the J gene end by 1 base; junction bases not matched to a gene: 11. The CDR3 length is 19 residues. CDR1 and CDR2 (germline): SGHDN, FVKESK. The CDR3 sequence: CASSQVGLAGVIGTDTQYF. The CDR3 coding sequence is TGTGCCAGCAGCCAAGTCGGTCTAGCGGGAGTGATTGGCACAGATACGCAGTATTTT.

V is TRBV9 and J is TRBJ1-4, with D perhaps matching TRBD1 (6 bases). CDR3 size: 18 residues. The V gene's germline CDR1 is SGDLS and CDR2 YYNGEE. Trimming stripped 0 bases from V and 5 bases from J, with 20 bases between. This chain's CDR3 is CASSVAKVAGVANEKLFF. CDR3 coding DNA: TGTGCCAGCAGCGTAGCAAAAGTAGCAGGGGTGGCGAATGAAAAACTGTTTTTT. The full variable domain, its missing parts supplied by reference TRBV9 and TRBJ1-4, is DSGVTQTPKHLITATGQRVTLRCSPRSGDLSVYWYQQSLDQGLQFLIQYYNGEERAKGNILERFSAQQFPDLHSELNLSSLELGDSALYFCASSVAKVAGVANEKLFFGSGTQLSVL.

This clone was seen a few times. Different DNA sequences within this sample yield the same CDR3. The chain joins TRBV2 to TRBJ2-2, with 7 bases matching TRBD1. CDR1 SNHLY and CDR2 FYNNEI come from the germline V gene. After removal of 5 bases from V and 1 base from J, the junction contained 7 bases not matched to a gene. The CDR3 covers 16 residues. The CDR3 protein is CASSRQGLKNTGELFF. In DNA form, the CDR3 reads TGTGCCAGCAGTCGACAGGGCTTGAAGAACACCGGGGAGCTGTTTTTT. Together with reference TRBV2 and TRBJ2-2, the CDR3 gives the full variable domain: EPEVTQTPSHQVTQMGQEVILRCVPISNHLYFYWYRQILGQKVEFLVSFYNNEISEKSEIFDDQFSVERPDGSNFTLKIRSTKLEDSAMYFCASSRQGLKNTGELFFGEGSRLTVL.

CDR3 sequence (DNA): TGTGCCAGCAGTGAGATGGATAATTCACCCCTCCACTTT. Its translation: CASSEMDNSPLHF. The rearrangement uses TRBV27 and TRBJ1-6; D is ambiguous. In germline, CDR1 is MNHEY, CDR2 SMNVEV (reference sequence). With 5 bases removed from V and 5 bases from J, the gap between germline ends came to 7 bases. The CDR3 spans 13 residues.

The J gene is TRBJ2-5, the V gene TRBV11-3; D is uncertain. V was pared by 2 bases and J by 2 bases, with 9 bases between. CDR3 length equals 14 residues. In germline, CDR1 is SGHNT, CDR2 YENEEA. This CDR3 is CASSLFAAQETQYF. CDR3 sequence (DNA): TGTGCCAGCAGCTTATTCGCGGCACAAGAGACCCAGTACTTC.

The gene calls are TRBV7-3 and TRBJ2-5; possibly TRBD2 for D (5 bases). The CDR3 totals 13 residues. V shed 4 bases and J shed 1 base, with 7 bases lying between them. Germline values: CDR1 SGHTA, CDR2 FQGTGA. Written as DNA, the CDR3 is TGTGCCAGCAGCTCAGCGGCCCAAGAGACCCAGTACTTC. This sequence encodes CASSSAAQETQYF.

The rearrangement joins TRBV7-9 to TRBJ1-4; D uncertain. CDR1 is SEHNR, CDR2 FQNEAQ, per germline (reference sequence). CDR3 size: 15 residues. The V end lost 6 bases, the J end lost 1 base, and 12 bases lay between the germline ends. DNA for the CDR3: TGTGCCAGCAGTCCTATGGGCATAACTAATGAAAAACTGTTTTTT. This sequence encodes CASSPMGITNEKLFF.

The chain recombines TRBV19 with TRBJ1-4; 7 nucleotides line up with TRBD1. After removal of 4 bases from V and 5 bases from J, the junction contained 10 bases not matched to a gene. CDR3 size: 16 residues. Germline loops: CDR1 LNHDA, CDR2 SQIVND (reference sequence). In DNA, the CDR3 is TGTGCCAGTAGTAGGAAACAGGGGAAGAGGAATGAAAAACTGTTTTTT. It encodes CASSRKQGKRNEKLFF.

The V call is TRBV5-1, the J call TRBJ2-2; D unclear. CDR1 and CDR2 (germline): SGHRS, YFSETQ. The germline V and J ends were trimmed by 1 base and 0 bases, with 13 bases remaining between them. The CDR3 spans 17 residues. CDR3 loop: CASSLRRSETNTGELFF. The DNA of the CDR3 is TGCGCCAGCAGCTTGCGCAGGTCAGAGACGAACACCGGGGAGCTGTTTTTT.

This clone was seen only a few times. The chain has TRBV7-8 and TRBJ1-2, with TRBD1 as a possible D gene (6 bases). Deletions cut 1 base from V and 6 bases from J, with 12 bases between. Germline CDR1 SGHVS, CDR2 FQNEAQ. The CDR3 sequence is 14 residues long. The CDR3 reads CASSLGDTLDGYTF. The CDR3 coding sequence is TGTGCCAGCAGCTTAGGGGACACCCTCGATGGCTACACCTTC.

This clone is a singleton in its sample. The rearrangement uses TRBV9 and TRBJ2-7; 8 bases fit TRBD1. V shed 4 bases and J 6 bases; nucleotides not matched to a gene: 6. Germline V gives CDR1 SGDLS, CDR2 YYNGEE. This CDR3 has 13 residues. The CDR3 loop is CASSTGQGPEQYF. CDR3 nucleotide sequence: TGTGCCAGCAGCACAGGACAGGGCCCCGAGCAGTACTTC.

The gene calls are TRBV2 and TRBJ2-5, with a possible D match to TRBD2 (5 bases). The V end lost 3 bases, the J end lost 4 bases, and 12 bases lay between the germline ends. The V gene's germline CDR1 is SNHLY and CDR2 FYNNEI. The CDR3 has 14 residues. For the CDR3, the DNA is TGTGCCAGCAGTGACTTGTCGGGGTCAGAGACCCAGTACTTC. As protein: CASSDLSGSETQYF.

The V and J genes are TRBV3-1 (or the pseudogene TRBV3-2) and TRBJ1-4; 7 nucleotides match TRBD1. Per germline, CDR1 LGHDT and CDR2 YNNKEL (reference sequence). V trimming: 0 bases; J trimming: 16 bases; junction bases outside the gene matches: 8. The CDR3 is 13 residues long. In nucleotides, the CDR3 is TGTGCCAGCAGCCAAGATAATAGGGGGACAGCGTTTTTT. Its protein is CASSQDNRGTAFF.

The CDR3 sequence is CASSLVAGDFGEQYF. The CDR3 DNA is TGTGCCAGCAGCTTAGTTGCAGGGGATTTCGGCGAGCAGTACTTC. This rearrangement joins TRBV11-3 to TRBJ2-7; tentative D call: TRBD1 (6 bases). The CDR3 is made up of 15 amino acids. From germline, CDR1 is SGHNT and CDR2 YENEEA. V shed 1 base and J shed 6 bases, with 16 bases lying between them.

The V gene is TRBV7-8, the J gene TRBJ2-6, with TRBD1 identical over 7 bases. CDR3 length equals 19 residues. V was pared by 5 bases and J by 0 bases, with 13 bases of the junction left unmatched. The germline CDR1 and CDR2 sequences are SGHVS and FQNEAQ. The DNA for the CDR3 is TGTGCCAGCAGCCAAGTATTTAGGGGGCGCAACTCTGGGGCCAACGTCCTGACTTTC. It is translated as CASSQVFRGRNSGANVLTF.

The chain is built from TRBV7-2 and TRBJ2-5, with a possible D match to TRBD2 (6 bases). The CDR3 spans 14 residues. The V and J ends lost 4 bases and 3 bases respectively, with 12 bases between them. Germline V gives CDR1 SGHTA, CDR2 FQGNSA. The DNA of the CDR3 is TGTGCCAGCAGCTGGGGTAGCGGAAAAGAGACCCAGTACTTC. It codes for CASSWGSGKETQYF.

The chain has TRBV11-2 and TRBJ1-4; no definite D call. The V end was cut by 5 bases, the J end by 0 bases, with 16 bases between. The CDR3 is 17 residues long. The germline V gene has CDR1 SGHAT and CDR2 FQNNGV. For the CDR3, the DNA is TGTGCCAGCAGCCGGGTCGGTACCGGGACAACTAATGAAAAACTGTTTTTT. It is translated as CASSRVGTGTTNEKLFF.

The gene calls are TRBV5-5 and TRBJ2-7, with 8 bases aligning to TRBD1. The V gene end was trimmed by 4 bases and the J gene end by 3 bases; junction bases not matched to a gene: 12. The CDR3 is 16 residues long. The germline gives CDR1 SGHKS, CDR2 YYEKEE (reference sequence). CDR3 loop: CASSLTLWDRSYEQYF. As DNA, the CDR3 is TGTGCCAGCAGCCTAACACTTTGGGACAGGAGCTACGAGCAGTACTTC.

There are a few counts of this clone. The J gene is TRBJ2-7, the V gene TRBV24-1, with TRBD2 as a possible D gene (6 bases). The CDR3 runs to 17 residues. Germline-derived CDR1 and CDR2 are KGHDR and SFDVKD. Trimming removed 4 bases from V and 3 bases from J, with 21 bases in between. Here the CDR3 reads CATSEGLAGTSFYEQYF. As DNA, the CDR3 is TGTGCCACCAGTGAGGGTCTCGCGGGGACCTCTTTCTACGAGCAGTACTTC.